This TCR beta chain comes out of a study of blood T cell repertoires in COVID-19 (dated by TCRdb to about 2020). As for the study more broadly: Samples covering the acute and convalescent phases of COVID-19 were provided by collaborators in the United States, Italy and Spain. Nearly every sample came with metadata listing a de-identified subject ID, COVID-19 status, age in years and sex. The dataset comprised deeply sampled blood TCRbeta repertoires from subjects exposed to, actively infected with, or recovered from COVID-19. The material from the prospective study consisted of cDNA or gDNA derived from T cells, B-cell-depleted T cells, or PBMCs. Samples were obtained from the ongoing ImmuneRACE study (first 160 participants) and from over a thousand subjects provided by 6 global collaborators. Where available, HLA class I and class II types were obtained from metadata supplied by the sample provider rather than from assay-based typing. The repertoires were made available in a free public database intended to serve as a resource for research on the immune response to SARS-CoV-2.

Study-level results and caveats: The amount of clinical and demographic metadata varied by source and participant and was provided uncurated.

The immunoSEQ Assay, a bias-controlled multiplex PCR, was used to amplify TCRbeta CDR3 regions from genomic DNA. Turning to the authors' computational methods: Within the assay, amplification of reference gene primers was used to estimate how many nucleated cells each sample contained. To quantify the absolute abundance of each unique TCRbeta CDR3 rearrangement, sequence reads were collapsed and filtered. For each sample, productive Simpson clonality was calculated by taking the square root of Simpson's diversity index across productive rearrangements. As stored in TCRdb, this immuneACCESS dataset retains in-frame rearrangements with V and J assigned. A fraction of the clones does not appear; measured against another copy, unresolved V genes explain less than half of the discrepancy, and the remainder lacks a known reason. V, J and clone size are those of that table, while D and trimming were read from the DNA. For this sample there are about 200,000 clones; about 89% appear just once. The top ten clones comprise approximately 7.6% of the sample.

In the prospective study, participants were roughly 18 to 100 years old, resided in around 25 geographic areas of the United States, and were enrolled through a virtual design. To assign participants to cohorts, the prospective study relied on clinical history that participants themselves reported in a screening survey and a study questionnaire. For ImmuneRACE Cohort 3, a participant was defined as recovered based on two consecutive negative NP/OP PCR tests, clearance by a healthcare professional, or resolution of symptoms. Mobile phlebotomists in the prospective study collected whole blood, serum and a nasopharyngeal or oropharyngeal swab from every participant. Participants in the prospective study had the option to provide additional blood draws and questionnaires over an approximately 2-month period. Before DNA extraction, prospective study blood samples were shipped either frozen or at room temperature.

Taken from the germline V gene, the CDR1 and CDR2 loops are SGHVS and FQNEAQ. V is shortened by 5 bases, J by 6 bases, and the region joining them spans 10 bases. The CDR3 runs 13 amino acids, cysteine and phenylalanine included. The read is trimmed to its CDR3 DNA, 39 bases read in frame from base 1. As to this clone: What this receptor recognizes is not known. Base qualities are missing; no much larger clone stands one base away.

The TCR was taken from a woman aged 18 to 35 who had recovered from COVID-19. This sequence uses TRBV7-8 and TRBJ1-4; D gene: possibly TRBD1, on 5 matching bases. The sequencing sample was made of PBMCs or T cells enriched from blood (not recorded which). The CDR3 corresponds to CASSRARDEKLFF. The nucleotide sequence is given as TGTGCCAGCAGCCGAGCCAGGGATGAAAAACTGTTTTTT. When the CDR3 is completed using the reference TRBV7-8 and TRBJ1-4 genes on either side, the full variable domain is GAGVSQSPRYKVAKRGQDVALRCDPISGHVSLFWYQQALGQGPEFLTYFQNEAQLDKSGLPSDRFFAERPEGSVSTLKIQRTQQEDSAVYLCASSRARDEKLFFGSGTQLSVL.